Below, one TCR beta chain is given with its context. Its antigen is not known. This sample is part of a study of sequential checkpoint blockade in melanoma. Study-wide results and caveats: Patients with week-13 increases in T-cell fraction and clonality benefited about 30 times more often.

The assay was immunoSEQ multiplex PCR, and TCRdb's table has in-frame clones only and misses some. The table has some 22,000 clones, 25% to 35% seen once. Treatment: randomized to nivolumab then ipilimumab (arm A) or the reverse (arm B). Trimming removed 0 bases from V and 6 bases from J, with 7 bases in between. This CDR3 has 12 residues. From germline, CDR1 is SQVTM and CDR2 ANQGSEA. This material consisted of tumor tissue (inferred from file names), taken from a patient given nivolumab and ipilimumab in sequence. The rearrangement joins TRBV29-1 to TRBJ2-3; the D is unclear. This TCR derives from a human donor with melanoma. The CDR3 sequence is CSVEDPGDTQYF. CDR3 in DNA: TGCAGCGTTGAAGATCCGGGTGATACGCAGTATTTT.